One sample yielded the 19 T cell receptor beta chains listed below, sequenced in a study of PD-1 blockade in classical Hodgkin lymphoma (dated by TCRdb to about 2020). In light of the paper, this sample's time point label describes: cycle 4 day 1 (C4D1), after more than five weeks of nivolumab. All trial patients had relapsed after autologous stem cell transplantation, with cohorts A, B and C differing in prior brentuximab vedotin exposure. Magnetic negative selection with a Miltenyi CD8+ T cell isolation kit was used to purify CD8+ T cells from thawed PBMCs. Receptors were amplified or captured by the immunoSEQ multiplex PCR assay. TCRdb mirrors the immuneACCESS table, restricted to in-frame sequences. Some clones are absent from its copies; in checked studies, under half trace to an unresolved V gene, and the reason for the others is unknown. For this sample there are about 15,000 clones; roughly 89% appear just once. About 18% of the sample is in the top ten clones.

The starting material was CD8+ T cells from blood, obtained before the fourth cycle of nivolumab. These receptors originate from a human donor with classical Hodgkin lymphoma.

The chain is built from TRBV5-6 and TRBJ2-1; no reliable D call. The V gene's germline CDR1 is SGHDT and CDR2 YYEEEE. This CDR3 is 12 amino acids long. With 0 bases removed from V and 4 bases from J, the gap between germline ends came to 2 bases. The CDR3 DNA sequence: TGTGCCAGCAGCTTGGTGTACAATGAGCAGTTCTTC. Protein sequence: CASSLVYNEQFF.

This clone was recorded a few times. The genes are TRBV9 and TRBJ1-5, with 9 bases matching TRBD1. V was clipped by 3 bases and J by 0 bases; unmatched bases: 7. The germline V gene has CDR1 SGDLS and CDR2 YYNGEE. This CDR3 has 17 residues. CDR3 residues: CASSAGTGRYSNQPQHF. CDR3 DNA: TGTGCCAGCAGCGCCGGGACAGGGAGATATAGCAATCAGCCCCAGCATTTT.

The chain uses TRBV7-6 and TRBJ2-3; 12 bases are shared with TRBD2. CDR3 length: 20 amino acids. CDR1 SGHVS and CDR2 FNYEAQ come from the germline V gene. Losses at the gene ends were 5 bases for V and 1 base for J; bases not matched to a gene: 16. The CDR3 sequence: CASSAVPGTSGQRGTDTQYF. CDR3 nucleotides: TGTGCCAGCAGCGCCGTACCCGGGACTAGCGGGCAGAGGGGCACAGATACGCAGTATTTT.

This clone was detected a few times. This chain uses TRBV2 with TRBJ1-6; D is possibly TRBD1 (6 bases). The CDR3 runs to 14 residues. Germline V gene data show CDR1 as SNHLY and CDR2 as FYNNEI. V shed 4 bases and J shed 8 bases, with 12 bases lying between them. The CDR3 DNA reads as TGTGCCAGCAGTGGTACACAGGGTTATTCACCCCTCCACTTT. It codes for CASSGTQGYSPLHF.

This chain uses TRBV5-4 with TRBJ2-7, with 7 bases that match TRBD1. V trimming: 3 bases; J trimming: 3 bases; junction bases outside the gene matches: 6. Germline loops: CDR1 SGHNT, CDR2 YYREEE (reference sequence). CDR3 length: 14 residues. The CDR3 DNA is TGTGCCAGCAGCTCGACAGGGATTATCTACGAGCAGTACTTC. Protein: CASSSTGIIYEQYF. Based on the CDR3 plus reference TRBV5-4 and TRBJ2-7, the full variable domain is ETGVTQSPTHLIKTRGQQVTLRCSSQSGHNTVSWYQQALGQGPQFIFQYYREEENGRGNFPPRFSGLQFPNYSSELNVNALELDDSALYLCASSSTGIIYEQYFGPGTRLTVT.

V gene TRBV10-2 combines with J gene TRBJ1-2, with TRBD1 identical over 9 bases. The CDR3 extends over 15 amino acids. Germline CDR1 and CDR2: WSHSY and SAAADI. V dropped 6 bases and J dropped 3; count of bases not matched to a gene: 8. CDR3 in DNA: TGCGCCAGCAGAGATAGGACAGGGGTCGACTATGGCTACACCTTC. Translating gives CASRDRTGVDYGYTF.

V is TRBV7-8 and J is TRBJ1-2, with 8 bases matching TRBD1. CDR3 length: 15 amino acids. J gave up 2 bases and V 4 bases, and 6 bases lay outside the gene matches. Germline V gene sequence: CDR1 SGHVS, CDR2 FQNEAQ. CDR3 sequence: CASSSTGEKNYGYTF. CDR3 in DNA: TGTGCCAGCAGCTCGACAGGGGAGAAAAACTATGGCTACACCTTC.

The gene calls are TRBV5-4 and TRBJ2-5; no clear D gene. Germline lookup yields CDR1 SGHNT and CDR2 YYREEE (reference sequence). V was trimmed by 0 bases and J by 2 bases, leaving 8 bases between them. The CDR3 is 14 amino acids. The DNA of the CDR3 is TGTGCCAGCAGCTTGGGTCTGGCTCAAGAGACCCAGTACTTC. Protein sequence: CASSLGLAQETQYF.

This clone was found a few times. This sequence joins TRBV28 and TRBJ1-5, with D unresolved. The CDR3 sequence is 14 residues long. V shed 3 bases and J shed 4 bases, with 10 bases lying between them. Germline loops: CDR1 MDHEN, CDR2 SYDVKM. CDR3: CASSLEQMNQPQHF. The CDR3 DNA reads as TGTGCCAGCAGTTTGGAGCAGATGAATCAGCCCCAGCATTTT.

This clone has just one count. The chain is built from TRBV9 and TRBJ2-2; maybe TRBD1 (5 bases). In germline, CDR1 is SGDLS, CDR2 YYNGEE. The germline V and J ends were trimmed by 0 bases and 3 bases, with 9 bases remaining between them. The CDR3 loop spans 15 amino acids. DNA of the CDR3: TGTGCCAGCAGCGTAGGGGCAGGGCACACCGGGGAGCTGTTTTTT. Translated, it gives CASSVGAGHTGELFF.

This sequence joins TRBV7-8 and TRBJ2-2; D tentatively reads TRBD1 or TRBD2 (5 bases each). Germline lookup yields CDR1 SGHVS and CDR2 FQNEAQ. The CDR3 contains 17 residues. The germline V and J ends were trimmed by 5 bases and 2 bases, with 18 bases remaining between them. The CDR3 bases are TGTGCCAGCAGCGCATACCTGGGACCGGTAAACACCGGGGAGCTGTTTTTT. This gives the protein CASSAYLGPVNTGELFF. Drawing the rest from reference TRBV7-8 and TRBJ2-2, the complete variable domain is GAGVSQSPRYKVAKRGQDVALRCDPISGHVSLFWYQQALGQGPEFLTYFQNEAQLDKSGLPSDRFFAERPEGSVSTLKIQRTQQEDSAVYLCASSAYLGPVNTGELFFGEGSRLTVL.

This chain joins TRBV4-1 and TRBJ2-5; D perhaps matches TRBD1 (5 bases). Trimming took 4 bases from V and 5 from J, leaving 23 bases between them. Germline loops: CDR1 MGHRA, CDR2 YSYEKL. This CDR3 region has 17 residues. The CDR3 DNA is TGCGCCAGCAGCCCTCCGACAGACAAATATCCCAGGGAGACCCAGTACTTC. It specifies CASSPPTDKYPRETQYF.

The chain uses TRBV27 and TRBJ2-7; TRBD2 is a possible D gene (6 bases). V shed 6 bases and J shed 3 bases, with 12 bases lying between them. The germline CDR1 and CDR2 sequences are MNHEY and SMNVEV (reference sequence). CDR3 length: 13 residues. The CDR3 coding sequence is TGTGCCAGCAGGCAGGGACTGTACTACGAGCAGTACTTC. It yields the protein CASRQGLYYEQYF.

The chain uses TRBV6-6 and TRBJ1-6; D call uncertain. The CDR3 has 14 amino acids. V gave up 2 bases and J gave up 5 bases, with 7 bases separating them. Per germline, CDR1 MNHNY and CDR2 SVGAGI (reference sequence). For the CDR3, the DNA is TGTGCCAGCAGTTACAATAGTCATAATTCACCCCTCCACTTT. It encodes CASSYNSHNSPLHF.

This chain joins TRBV4-1 and TRBJ2-7; TRBD2 aligns across 8 bases. The trim removed 3 bases at V and 5 bases at J, leaving 6 bases unmatched. CDR1 MGHRA and CDR2 YSYEKL come from the germline V gene. This CDR3 has 14 amino acids. CDR3 amino acids: CASSQPAGANEQYF. As DNA, the CDR3 is TGCGCCAGCAGCCAGCCAGCGGGAGCTAACGAGCAGTACTTC.

This chain connects TRBV6-1 to TRBJ2-1; 7 bases agree with TRBD1. The CDR3 loop spans 14 amino acids. Trimming cost V 10 bases and J 0 bases; bases outside gene matches: 6. The germline gives CDR1 MNHNS, CDR2 SASEGT. CDR3 amino acids: CATQGQYSYNEQFF. Written as DNA, the CDR3 is TGTGCCACCCAGGGACAGTACTCCTACAATGAGCAGTTCTTC.

The chain couples TRBV5-1 to TRBJ2-3; maybe TRBD2 (6 bases). The CDR3 runs to 15 residues. Germline-derived CDR1 and CDR2 are SGHRS and YFSETQ. Trimming removed 2 bases at V and 3 bases at J, with 13 bases between. DNA of the CDR3: TGCGCCAGCAGCTTTCGAGACGGGGGTACAGATACGCAGTATTTT. Its translation is CASSFRDGGTDTQYF.

The sample holds one count of this clone. This chain connects TRBV2 to TRBJ1-1, with TRBD1 matching 8 bases. The CDR3 is 14 amino acids. V lost 10 bases to trimming and J lost 5 bases; unmatched junction nucleotides: 12. From germline, CDR1 is SNHLY and CDR2 FYNNEI. The CDR3 sequence: CAITFRDRLTEAFF. As DNA, the CDR3 is TGTGCCATCACCTTCCGGGACAGGCTGACTGAAGCTTTCTTT.

V gene TRBV7-9 combines with J gene TRBJ2-3; TRBD2 aligns across 10 bases. The CDR3 runs to 18 residues. V was pared by 4 bases and J by 2 bases, with 12 bases of the junction left unmatched. Per germline, CDR1 SEHNR and CDR2 FQNEAQ (reference sequence). For the CDR3, the DNA is TGTGCCAGCAGCTGGACAGAATCTAGCGGGAGACCCACAGATACGCAGTATTTT. Translating gives CASSWTESSGRPTDTQYF.